The T cell receptor (beta chain) described here comes from a study of blood T cell repertoires in COVID-19. Turning to the study itself: Samples of COVID-19 (acute and convalescent) were obtained from the United States, Italy and Spain. PBMCs, B-cell-depleted T cells, or T cells were the source of the cDNA or gDNA that made up the material.

The length of the CDR3 is 12 residues. CDR1 and CDR2 (germline): MNHEY, SVGEGT. Trimming cost V 6 bases and J 13 bases, with 18 bases left between them. In the study's own analysis: Estimation of nucleated cell counts relied on the amplification of reference gene primers. The repertoire was sequenced with immunoSEQ multiplex PCR; TCRdb's copy has only in-frame clones and lacks some. That table is the source of V, J and clone size, and D and trimming were worked out from the DNA. This table has roughly 130,000 clones, approximately 80% appearing once. Sequencing was done on a sample of peripheral blood. This rearrangement joins TRBV6-2 or TRBV6-3 to TRBJ2-5; possible D gene TRBD2, 6 bases. This clonotype was sampled from a woman in her sixties or seventies with acute or convalescent COVID-19. CDR3: CASSIVSGRWYF. The CDR3 coding sequence is TGTGCCAGCAGCATTGTTAGCGGTCGCTGGTACTTC.